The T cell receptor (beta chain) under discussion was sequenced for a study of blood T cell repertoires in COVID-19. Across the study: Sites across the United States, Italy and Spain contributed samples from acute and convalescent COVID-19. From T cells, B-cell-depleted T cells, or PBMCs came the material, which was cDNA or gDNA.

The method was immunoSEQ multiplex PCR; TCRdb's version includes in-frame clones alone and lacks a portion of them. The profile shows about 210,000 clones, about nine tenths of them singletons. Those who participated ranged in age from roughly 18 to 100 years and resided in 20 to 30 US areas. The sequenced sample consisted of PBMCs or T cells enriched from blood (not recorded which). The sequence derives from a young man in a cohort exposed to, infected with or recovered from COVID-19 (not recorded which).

The CDR3 bases are TGCGCCAGCAGTGCTACCCGCAACTCTGGAAACACCATATATTTT. This gives the protein CASSATRNSGNTIYF. J is TRBJ1-3 and V is TRBV10-1; D not resolved. V was shortened by 4 bases and J by 0 bases, with 10 bases between the two germline ends. Germline V lookup: CDR1 WNHNN, CDR2 SYGVQD (reference sequence). The CDR3 sequence is 15 residues long.